A single sample gave rise to the 29 T cell receptor beta chains below, sequenced in a study of OX40 agonist ivuxolimab in advanced cancers. TCRdb's copy holds only in-frame clones and misses some; the assay was immunoSEQ multiplex PCR. The repertoire holds about 69,000 clones, 84% seen once, with roughly 8% in the top ten. Sequencing was performed on CD4+ or CD8+ T cells sorted from blood, taken in a trial of the OX40 agonist ivuxolimab. These receptors were taken from an adult with an advanced solid tumor such as melanoma, head and neck, liver or kidney cancer.

This clone has ten or more counts. The V and J genes are TRBV5-1 and TRBJ1-5, with 9 bases that match TRBD1. The germline gives CDR1 SGHRS, CDR2 YFSETQ. The CDR3 totals 15 residues. V lost 5 bases, J lost 5 bases, and 8 bases stayed unmatched. The DNA for the CDR3 is TGCGCCAGCAGTTTGACAGGGGGTCAGGATCAGCCCCAGCATTTT. It encodes CASSLTGGQDQPQHF.

The chain combines TRBV7-9 with TRBJ2-1; 8 bases match TRBD1. The CDR3 contains 15 residues. Germline loops: CDR1 SEHNR, CDR2 FQNEAQ (reference sequence). J gave up 3 bases and V 8 bases, and 9 bases lay outside the gene matches. For the CDR3, the DNA is TGTGCCAGCGCGCGCCAGACAGGGGACTACAATGAGCAGTTCTTC. This sequence encodes CASARQTGDYNEQFF.

The table lists this clone with a few counts. The chain uses TRBV5-1 and TRBJ2-1; D is unclear. The CDR3 is 13 amino acids. V was pared by 0 bases and J by 10 bases, with 11 bases between. The germline V gene encodes CDR1 SGHRS and CDR2 YFSETQ. CDR3 protein: CASSLAIGREQFF. DNA for the CDR3: TGCGCCAGCAGCTTGGCCATAGGCAGGGAGCAGTTCTTC.

The count of this clone is one. Other DNA sequences in this specimen translate into the identical CDR3. The chain links TRBV5-1 to TRBJ2-5; TRBD1 matches 7 bases. The V and J ends lost 0 bases and 5 bases, in that order; junction bases with no gene match: 4. Germline V gene lookup returns CDR1 SGHRS and CDR2 YFSETQ. This CDR3 has 14 amino acids. In nucleotides, the CDR3 is TGCGCCAGCAGCTTGGGACAGGGCCGGGAGACCCAGTACTTC. Translating gives CASSLGQGRETQYF. The full variable domain, with the rest looked up from reference TRBV5-1 and TRBJ2-5, is KAGVTQTPRYLIKTRGQQVTLSCSPISGHRSVSWYQQTPGQGLQFLFEYFSETQRNKGNFPGRFSGRQFSNSRSEMNVSTLELGDSALYLCASSLGQGRETQYFGPGTRLLVL.

This chain connects TRBV19 to TRBJ1-4; D call uncertain. Per germline, CDR1 LNHDA and CDR2 SQIVND (reference sequence). V gave up 5 bases and J gave up 4 bases, with 11 bases separating them. The CDR3 contains 14 residues. In nucleotides, the CDR3 is TGTGCCAGTAGTCTCGACTCCTTTAATGAAAAACTGTTTTTT. Translating gives CASSLDSFNEKLFF.

A few counts support this clone. J is TRBJ1-6 and V is TRBV7-9, with 8 bases lining up with TRBD1. Germline trimming cut 0 bases from V and 8 bases from J; bases unmatched to any gene: 6. The length of the CDR3 is 16 residues. In germline, CDR1 is SEHNR, CDR2 FQNEAQ (reference sequence). CDR3 sequence (DNA): TGTGCCAGCAGCTTAGCCGGGACAGGTCATTATTCACCCCTCCACTTT. This sequence encodes CASSLAGTGHYSPLHF.

This clone was counted a few times. The chain combines TRBV10-3 with TRBJ2-7; TRBD1 matches at 8 bases. Per the germline V gene, CDR1 is ENHRY and CDR2 is SYGVKD. The J segment lost 3 bases and the V segment lost 0 bases, leaving 1 base of the junction unmatched. CDR3 length equals 14 residues. The DNA of the CDR3 is TGTGCCATCAGTGAGTCGGGACAGGACTACGAGCAGTACTTC. Translating gives CAISESGQDYEQYF.

The chain employs TRBV5-5 and TRBJ2-7; weak D call: TRBD2 (5 bases). Germline lookup yields CDR1 SGHKS and CDR2 YYEKEE (reference sequence). This CDR3 is built from 16 residues. Trimming stripped 0 bases from V and 6 bases from J, with 19 bases between. In DNA form, the CDR3 reads TGTGCCAGCAGCTTGGCCCCAGGCAGGAAAGGAGGCGAGCAGTACTTC. Residues: CASSLAPGRKGGEQYF. Drawing the rest from reference TRBV5-5 and TRBJ2-7, the complete variable domain is DAGVTQSPTHLIKTRGQQVTLRCSPISGHKSVSWYQQVLGQGPQFIFQYYEKEERGRGNFPDRFSARQFPNYSSELNVNALLLGDSALYLCASSLAPGRKGGEQYFGPGTRLTVT.

The chain has TRBV4-1 and TRBJ1-5, with D possibly TRBD1 on 6 matching bases. Trimming pared 4 bases from V and 4 bases from J, leaving 11 bases between. The CDR3 spans 14 residues. The germline gives CDR1 MGHRA, CDR2 YSYEKL. This CDR3 is CASSPGQNNQPQHF. CDR3 coding DNA: TGCGCCAGCAGCCCGGGACAAAATAATCAGCCCCAGCATTTT.

The genes are TRBV30 and TRBJ2-2; D gene unclear. Germline V gene data show CDR1 as GTSNPN and CDR2 as SVGIG (reference sequence). CDR3 length: 19 amino acids. V was clipped by 4 bases and J by 3 bases, with 27 bases between them. This CDR3 is CAWTPTLGRYTKDTGELFF. Written as DNA, the CDR3 is TGTGCCTGGACCCCCACCCTAGGGCGCTATACGAAAGACACCGGGGAGCTGTTTTTT.

This chain connects TRBV7-8 to TRBJ2-5; D not resolved. V was cut by 5 bases and J by 1 base, with 11 bases left in between. CDR1 is SGHVS and CDR2 is FQNEAQ in the germline V gene. The CDR3 runs to 14 residues. The CDR3 region has the DNA TGTGCCAGCAGCACTCGACTGAGCCAAGAGACCCAGTACTTC. The encoded protein is CASSTRLSQETQYF.

The chain employs TRBV27 and TRBJ2-5, with D tentatively TRBD2 (6 bases). The J call may be incorrect, as the DNA end agrees better with TRBJ2-7. In germline, CDR1 is MNHEY, CDR2 SMNVEV (reference sequence). CDR3 length: 14 residues. CDR3 coding DNA: TGTGCCAGCAGTGGGACTCTCTCTGGATACGAGCAGTACTTC. Amino acids: CASSGTLSGYEQYF.

J is TRBJ2-7 and V is TRBV5-4; D may be TRBD1 or TRBD2 (5 bases each). V lost 1 base and J 3 bases, leaving 14 bases between the germline ends. Germline-derived CDR1 and CDR2 are SGHNT and YYREEE (reference sequence). CDR3 length equals 15 residues. CDR3 in amino acids: CASSLPGTDIYEQYF. CDR3 bases: TGTGCCAGCAGCTTGCCCGGGACGGATATCTACGAGCAGTACTTC.

V is TRBV11-2 and J is TRBJ2-1; TRBD2 aligns across 13 bases. V lost 1 base, J lost 8 bases, and 2 bases stayed unmatched. From germline, CDR1 is SGHAT and CDR2 FQNNGV. The CDR3 loop spans 15 amino acids. CDR3 DNA: TGTGCCAGCAGCTTAGCCGGGACTAGCGGGGATGAGCAGTTCTTC. Protein: CASSLAGTSGDEQFF.

The chain links TRBV7-3 to TRBJ2-5; D ambiguous. The assigned J gene may be wrong: the sequence end matches TRBJ2-7 better. The germline gives CDR1 SGHTA, CDR2 FQGTGA. This CDR3 has 13 residues. The CDR3 protein is CASSLRPSYEQYF. Written as DNA, the CDR3 is TGTGCCAGCAGCTTAAGACCGTCTTACGAGCAGTACTTC.

The V and J genes are TRBV29-1 and TRBJ1-1; D might be TRBD1 (6 bases). Germline values: CDR1 SQVTM, CDR2 ANQGSEA. The CDR3 has 13 residues. V lost 3 bases to trimming and J lost 3 bases, with 11 bases between them. CDR3 sequence reads: CSVDWGADTEAFF. The CDR3 coding sequence is TGCAGCGTTGACTGGGGGGCTGACACTGAAGCTTTCTTT. Drawing the rest from reference TRBV29-1 and TRBJ1-1, the complete variable domain is SAVISQKPSRDICQRGTSLTIQCQVDSQVTMMFWYRQQPGQSLTLIATANQGSEATYESGFVIDKFPISRPNLTFSTLTVSNMSPEDSSIYLCSVDWGADTEAFFGQGTRLTVV.

J is TRBJ2-5 and V is TRBV7-9, with 7 nucleotides matching TRBD1. Germline CDR1 SEHNR, CDR2 FQNEAQ (reference sequence). V trimming: 2 bases; J trimming: 5 bases; junction bases outside the gene matches: 8. This CDR3 is built from 15 residues. The CDR3 DNA reads as TGTGCCAGCAGCTTACAACGACAGGGCGGTGAGACCCAGTACTTC. The encoded protein is CASSLQRQGGETQYF.

V gene TRBV30 combines with J gene TRBJ1-2; the match to TRBD1 covers 9 bases. V shed 6 bases and J 8 bases; nucleotides not matched to a gene: 7. CDR3 length: 12 amino acids. CDR1 GTSNPN and CDR2 SVGIG come from the germline V gene (reference sequence). DNA for the CDR3: TGTGCCTGCGGACAGGGGATGGGAGGCTACACCTTC. It is translated as CACGQGMGGYTF.

This clone was detected a few times. The CDR3, as DNA: TGTGCCAGTAGTAGCGCCAGGGGTAATTGGGGGACTGAAGCTTTCTTT. Its translation is CASSSARGNWGTEAFF. The chain has TRBV19 and TRBJ1-1; the D gene is possibly TRBD1 (6 bases). The CDR3 loop spans 16 amino acids. The V and J ends lost 4 bases and 5 bases respectively, with 20 bases between them. Per germline, CDR1 LNHDA and CDR2 SQIVND (reference sequence).

The V call is TRBV4-3, the J call TRBJ1-1; no firm D call. Looked up from germline, CDR1 is LGHNA and CDR2 is YSLEER. The CDR3 runs to 13 residues. V dropped 0 bases and J dropped 4 bases, with 6 bases sitting between them. The chain's CDR3 is CASSQDRGTEAFF. The CDR3 DNA is TGCGCCAGCAGCCAAGATCGGGGCACTGAAGCTTTCTTT.

This chain joins TRBV7-2 and TRBJ2-5; TRBD2 might be the D (6 bases). The germline V gene has CDR1 SGHTA and CDR2 FQGNSA. Trimming shortened V by 4 bases and J by 5 bases, and 26 bases separated the two germline ends. The CDR3 is made up of 18 amino acids. CDR3 sequence (DNA): TGTGCCAGCAGCTCGCGCGGGGCCCGAATTAAAGTACGGGAGACCCAGTACTTC. It codes for CASSSRGARIKVRETQYF.

This sequence joins TRBV7-3 and TRBJ1-1, with D hard to call. The CDR3 covers 14 residues. Germline V CDR1 and CDR2: SGHTA, FQGTGA. V was pared by 6 bases and J by 4 bases, with 15 bases between. The CDR3 spells CASSRSSMGTEAFF. For the CDR3, the DNA is TGTGCCAGCAGTCGCAGCTCGATGGGCACTGAAGCTTTCTTT.

This chain joins TRBV7-2 and TRBJ2-7, with TRBD1 as a possible D gene (5 bases). The V gene's germline CDR1 is SGHTA and CDR2 FQGNSA. The CDR3 spans 15 residues. The V gene lost 1 base and the J gene lost 0 bases, with 10 bases spanning the gap. The CDR3 protein is CASSLEPRDSYEQYF. The CDR3 bases are TGTGCCAGCAGCTTAGAACCCAGGGACTCCTACGAGCAGTACTTC.

The CDR3: CASSLGSRGTNSPLHF. CDR3 DNA: TGTGCCAGCAGCTTGGGCTCCCGGGGTACTAATTCACCCCTCCACTTT. V gene TRBV5-4 combines with J gene TRBJ1-6; no firm D call. Germline loops: CDR1 SGHNT, CDR2 YYREEE (reference sequence). The CDR3 covers 16 residues. The V and J ends lost 0 bases and 6 bases respectively, with 13 bases between them.

As DNA, the CDR3 is TGCGCCAGCAGCAGGGGACAGTTGAACACTGAAGCTTTCTTT. Translated, it gives CASSRGQLNTEAFF. The rearrangement joins TRBV5-1 to TRBJ1-1, with TRBD1 matching 7 bases. After removal of 4 bases from V and 0 bases from J, the junction contained 3 bases not matched to a gene. This CDR3 is built from 14 residues. CDR1 is SGHRS, CDR2 YFSETQ, per germline.

J is TRBJ1-3 and V is TRBV6-1, with TRBD1 matching over 7 bases. The CDR3 covers 15 residues. Germline V CDR1 and CDR2: MNHNS, SASEGT. V shed 6 bases, J shed 4 bases, and the junction held 9 bases outside the gene matches. CDR3 coding DNA: TGTGCCAGCAGCGTGGACAGGCCAGTAGGAAACACCATATATTTT. Amino acids: CASSVDRPVGNTIYF.

The CDR3 reads CASSGPGQGAFGYTF. DNA for the CDR3: TGCGCCAGCAGCGGCCCGGGACAGGGGGCCTTTGGCTACACCTTC. The gene calls are TRBV4-3 and TRBJ1-2; 12 bases line up with TRBD1. CDR3 length equals 15 residues. CDR1 is LGHNA and CDR2 is YSLEER in the germline V gene. The V and J ends lost 5 bases and 7 bases, in that order; junction bases with no gene match: 8.

The chain joins TRBV5-1 to TRBJ2-5; no clear D gene. CDR3 length: 15 residues. CDR1 SGHRS and CDR2 YFSETQ come from the germline V gene. Trimming removed 0 bases at V and 4 bases at J, with 13 bases between. The CDR3 reads CASSLVSRQTETQYF. CDR3 in DNA: TGCGCCAGCAGCTTGGTATCTCGGCAGACAGAGACCCAGTACTTC.

This sequence joins TRBV19 and TRBJ2-1; D remains ambiguous. CDR1 LNHDA and CDR2 SQIVND come from the germline V gene (reference sequence). There are 15 residues in the CDR3. V gave up 6 bases and J gave up 6 bases, with 18 bases separating them. CDR3 in DNA: TGTGCCAGTAGCCCGAATAGGGCCCAAATCAATGAGCAGTTCTTC. This codes for CASSPNRAQINEQFF.